A selection of T cell receptor beta chains follows, all from one sample in a study of T cells after yellow fever vaccination. From the 5' RACE reads, TCRdb called clonotypes with MiXCR, one entry per CDR3 protein. Of some 390,000 distinct CDR3 sequences listed, about 6.2% are singletons. The specimen was PBMCs, collected 5 days after the yellow fever booster vaccination. Receptor source: a young man who received the YFV17D yellow fever vaccine. The CDR3 runs from the conserved cysteine through the conserved F or W. Fields, in order: CDR3 protein, CDR3 DNA, clone size, J gene, D gene, V gene. The D gene is left open where the match is weak. Rows give clone size only sometimes, using once, few, many, or a class for an expanded clone.

CSADYRGRSYEQYF,TGCAGTGCAGACTACAGGGGACGAAGCTACGAGCAGTACTTC,few,TRBJ2-7,TRBD1,TRBV20-1
CASSSEYSNQPQHF,TGTGCCAGCAGTTCCGAATATAGCAATCAGCCCCAGCATTTT,NA,TRBJ1-5,NA,TRBV6-5
CASSLGGRIYEQYF,TGTGCCAGCAGCTTAGGCGGGAGGATCTACGAGCAGTACTTC,many,TRBJ2-7,TRBD2,TRBV7-2
CASSIGLAAGNEQFF,TGTGCCAGTAGTATAGGACTAGCGGCGGGCAATGAGCAGTTCTTC,NA,TRBJ2-1,TRBD2,TRBV19
CSARTDRGYEQYF,TGCAGTGCCCGAACGGACAGGGGTTACGAGCAGTACTTC,few,TRBJ2-7,TRBD1,TRBV20-1
CASSYSATGEYF,TGTGCCAGCAGTTACTCAGCGACAGGGGAGTACTTC,few,TRBJ2-7,TRBD1,TRBV6-6
CASSIATGWDQPQHF,TGTGCCAGTAGTATAGCGACAGGGTGGGATCAGCCCCAGCATTTT,few,TRBJ1-5,TRBD1,TRBV19
CASCRRRDRGFSSYEQYF,TGTGCCAGCTGCAGAAGGAGGGACAGGGGTTTCAGCTCCTACGAGCAGTACTTC,NA,TRBJ2-7,TRBD1,TRBV12-3/TRBV12-4
CSALTGWPPYEQYF,TGCAGTGCTTTGACAGGGTGGCCCCCCTACGAGCAGTACTTC,NA,TRBJ2-7,TRBD1,TRBV20-1
CASSSPGQGVEQYF,TGTGCCAGCAGTTCCCCGGGACAGGGTGTCGAGCAGTACTTC,many,TRBJ2-7,TRBD1,TRBV28
CASRVSGLSQYF,TGTGCCAGCAGGGTTAGCGGGTTGTCGCAGTATTTT,NA,TRBJ2-3,TRBD2,TRBV12-3/TRBV12-4
CASSPQDSLAKNIQYF,TGTGCCAGCAGCCCCCAGGACAGCCTAGCCAAAAACATTCAGTACTTC,few,TRBJ2-4,NA,TRBV7-9
CASSPGGGRYNEQFF,TGTGCCAGCAGCCCGGGGGGAGGAAGATACAATGAGCAGTTCTTC,many,TRBJ2-1,TRBD2,TRBV6-5
CASSFRDRPYYEQYF,TGTGCCAGCAGCTTCCGGGACAGGCCTTACTACGAGCAGTACTTC,few,TRBJ2-7,TRBD1,TRBV5-4
CASWLGTSGRFSDTGELFF,TGTGCCAGCTGGCTAGGAACTAGCGGGAGGTTCTCGGACACCGGGGAGCTGTTTTTT,many,TRBJ2-2,TRBD2,TRBV2
CASSHVQGARSNEQFF,TGTGCCAGCAGCCATGTACAGGGGGCGCGGTCGAATGAGCAGTTCTTC,few,TRBJ2-1,TRBD1,TRBV3-1
CAISESLGLNTEAFF,TGTGCCATCAGTGAGTCGCTGGGTTTGAACACTGAAGCTTTCTTT,many,TRBJ1-1,NA,TRBV10-3
CASIHSYEQYF,TGTGCCAGCATCCACTCCTACGAGCAGTACTTC,NA,TRBJ2-7,NA,TRBV28
CGSSLPSGFQETQYF,TGTGGCAGCAGTTTACCTAGCGGGTTCCAAGAGACCCAGTACTTC,NA,TRBJ2-5,TRBD2,TRBV12-3/TRBV12-4
CASSLGGVPETQYF,TGTGCCAGCAGCTTAGGGGGGGTCCCCGAGACCCAGTACTTC,NA,TRBJ2-5,NA,TRBV11-2
CASSYSGMYNYGYTF,TGTGCCAGCAGTTACTCGGGGATGTATAACTATGGCTACACCTTC,NA,TRBJ1-2,NA,TRBV6-2/TRBV6-3
CATSREGTGELFF,TGTGCCACCAGCAGAGAAGGTACCGGGGAGCTGTTTTTT,few,TRBJ2-2,NA,TRBV15
CSAGQLGGLRADEQFF,TGCAGTGCTGGTCAGTTAGGAGGACTTAGGGCAGATGAGCAGTTCTTC,NA,TRBJ2-1,NA,TRBV20-1
CASSPDSLSFTIYF,TGTGCCAGCAGCCCGGACAGTCTCAGTTTCACCATATATTTT,NA,TRBJ1-3,NA,TRBV11-2
CASSQGSGANVLTF,TGCGCCAGCAGTCAGGGGTCCGGGGCCAACGTCCTGACTTTC,many,TRBJ2-6,NA,TRBV10-1
CASSSHPDTQYF,TGTGCCAGCAGCTCCCACCCAGATACGCAGTATTTT,NA,TRBJ2-3,NA,TRBV7-3
CASSGPLTQYF,TGTGCCAGCAGTGGCCCCCTGACCCAGTACTTC,NA,TRBJ2-5,NA,TRBV25-1
CATSRVTVFYNEQFF,TGTGCCACCAGCAGAGTGACAGTCTTCTACAATGAGCAGTTCTTC,many,TRBJ2-1,NA,TRBV15
CASSRYPGTGPNQPQHF,TGTGCCAGCAGCCGATATCCCGGGACAGGACCTAATCAGCCCCAGCATTTT,few,TRBJ1-5,TRBD1,TRBV7-9
CASSLGDRVNEQYF,TGCGCCAGCAGCTTGGGGGACAGGGTCAACGAGCAGTACTTC,many,TRBJ2-7,TRBD1,TRBV5-1
CASSPPRSGSPELSTDTQYF,TGTGCCAGCTCACCTCCGCGAAGCGGGAGTCCCGAACTTAGCACAGATACGCAGTATTTT,NA,TRBJ2-3,TRBD2,TRBV18
CSANDRGGDHAYF,TGCAGTGCTAACGACAGGGGTGGAGACCACGCGTACTTC,many,TRBJ2-7,TRBD1,TRBV20-1
CASSLLSGNEQFF,TGTGCCAGCAGCTTGCTGAGCGGGAATGAGCAGTTCTTC,NA,TRBJ2-1,NA,TRBV5-4
CSARDQNGSYYEQYF,TGCAGTGCTAGAGATCAAAACGGGAGTTACTACGAGCAGTACTTC,few,TRBJ2-7,NA,TRBV20-1
CSAGTGRFDTQYF,TGCAGTGCTGGGACCGGGAGGTTCGATACGCAGTATTTT,few,TRBJ2-3,TRBD2,TRBV20-1
CASSSTGTGYNEQFF,TGTGCCAGCAGCTCAACCGGGACAGGATACAATGAGCAGTTCTTC,few,TRBJ2-1,TRBD1,TRBV7-2
CASSVAIGADTQYF,TGTGCCAGCAGCGTAGCTATTGGGGCAGATACGCAGTATTTT,many,TRBJ2-3,NA,TRBV9
CASRGLPATDTQYF,TGTGCCAGCAGGGGTTTACCAGCCACAGATACGCAGTATTTT,NA,TRBJ2-3,NA,TRBV6-2/TRBV6-3
CAGTGTHQTGELFF,TGCGCCGGAACCGGGACACACCAAACCGGGGAGCTGTTTTTT,few,TRBJ2-2,NA,TRBV23-1
CASSPQLGGDTEAFF,TGTGCCAGCTCACCACAGCTCGGGGGAGACACTGAAGCTTTCTTT,NA,TRBJ1-1,NA,TRBV18
CASSLSIGTNEKLFF,TGTGCCAGCAGTTTATCGATAGGAACTAATGAAAAACTGTTTTTT,many,TRBJ1-4,NA,TRBV27